These 25 T cell receptor beta chains were all obtained from the same sample, sequenced in a study of T cell repertoires in cytomegalovirus infection. MiXCR, applied by TCRdb to the reads, yields one record per CDR3 protein. The data show about 230,000 distinct CDR3 sequences, over 20% seen once. The sample was CD8+ T cells from PBMCs. The receptors stem from a human donor in good health (CMV status not recorded). Some clones in this sample may be carry-over from other donors' samples.

The chain links TRBV5-6 to TRBJ2-7; D is perhaps TRBD2 (5 bases). The V gene's germline CDR1 is SGHDT and CDR2 YYEEEE. The CDR3 has 12 residues. Between the trimmed V and J ends, which lost 4 bases and 7 bases, there was a span of 12 bases. This CDR3 is CASSLLPGEQYF. The CDR3 nucleotides are TGTGCCAGCAGCCTCCTCCCGGGAGAGCAGTACTTC.

This clonotype was observed at least ten times. V and J are TRBV10-3 and TRBJ2-7; D possibly corresponds to TRBD2 (6 bases). CDR1 is ENHRY and CDR2 is SYGVKD in the germline V gene. This CDR3 comprises 14 residues. Trimming shortened V by 6 bases and J by 7 bases, and 19 bases separated the two germline ends. The CDR3 DNA reads as TGTGCCATCAGAACCGGGACGGGGGAAGGAGAGCAGTACTTC. Translating gives CAIRTGTGEGEQYF.

In this sample, this clonotype turned up many times. V gene TRBV11-2 combines with J gene TRBJ2-5; 8 positions match TRBD2. This CDR3 comprises 13 residues. Trimming cost V 5 bases and J 3 bases; bases outside gene matches: 2. Germline CDR1 SGHAT, CDR2 FQNNGV. For the CDR3, the DNA is TGTGCCAGCAGCGCAGCGGGGGAAGAGACCCAGTACTTC. It translates to CASSAAGEETQYF.

This clonotype was counted only a few times. V usage is TRBV2 and J usage is TRBJ2-1; the match to TRBD1 covers 10 bases. Germline V gene data show CDR1 as SNHLY and CDR2 as FYNNEI. The V and J ends lost 4 bases and 4 bases, in that order; junction bases with no gene match: 7. The CDR3 has 16 amino acids. In DNA form, the CDR3 reads TGTGCCAGCAGTGCCCGGGACAGGGGACCGTACAATGAGCAGTTCTTC. It is translated as CASSARDRGPYNEQFF.

This chain links TRBV28 with TRBJ1-1; D unresolved. The CDR3 is 12 amino acids. V lost 10 bases, J lost 1 base, and 10 bases lay in between. Germline V gene data show CDR1 as MDHEN and CDR2 as SYDVKM. In DNA, the CDR3 is TGTGCCACCCGAGACCCGAACACTGAAGCTTTCTTT. It translates to CATRDPNTEAFF.

This clonotype is a singleton in its sample. V usage is TRBV28 and J usage is TRBJ2-7; TRBD2 aligns across 9 bases. The CDR3 totals 16 residues. V was clipped by 2 bases and J by 3 bases; unmatched bases: 8. Germline lookup yields CDR1 MDHEN and CDR2 SYDVKM. The CDR3 DNA follows: TGTGCCAGCAGTTTAGTGGGGGCGGGGGGGAACTACGAGCAGTACTTC. It encodes CASSLVGAGGNYEQYF.

This clonotype has more than one count but fewer than ten. The V and J genes are TRBV20-1 and TRBJ1-1, with D uncertain. V lost 1 base and J lost 4, with 13 bases in between. The CDR3 contains 14 residues. Germline lookup yields CDR1 DFQATT and CDR2 SNEGSKA (reference sequence). The CDR3 nucleotides read TGCAGTGCTAGAGTGGTGGCGCAAGGCACTGAAGCTTTCTTT. This gives the protein CSARVVAQGTEAFF.

The CDR3 DNA sequence: TGTGCCAGCAGCCCAAAGACAGGGGAAGAGAAAAACATTCAGTACTTC. Protein: CASSPKTGEEKNIQYF. The V call is TRBV7-3, the J call TRBJ2-4, with 8 nucleotides matching TRBD1. The CDR3 runs to 16 residues. Germline V gene data show CDR1 as SGHTA and CDR2 as FQGTGA. Losses at the gene ends were 5 bases for V and 4 bases for J; bases not matched to a gene: 10.

This chain joins TRBV5-6 and TRBJ1-1; a possible D gene is TRBD1 (5 bases). This CDR3 spans 17 amino acids. The V end was cut by 4 bases, the J end by 3 bases, with 22 bases between. Germline CDR1 is SGHDT and CDR2 is YYEEEE. The CDR3 sequence is CASSRDGRKGSDTEAFF. In DNA form, the CDR3 reads TGTGCCAGCAGCCGAGATGGACGGAAGGGGTCTGACACTGAAGCTTTCTTT.

The chain uses TRBV7-6 and TRBJ2-1; D unresolved. V was clipped by 5 bases and J by 0 bases, with 14 bases between them. The CDR3 is 16 amino acids. Germline V gives CDR1 SGHVS, CDR2 FNYEAQ. The CDR3 nucleotides are TGTGCCAGCAGCCCTTACCTCTTGGGCTCCTACAATGAGCAGTTCTTC. Translating gives CASSPYLLGSYNEQFF.

This clonotype has ten or more counts. The J gene is TRBJ2-1, the V gene TRBV6-1; 7 bases agree with TRBD1. The germline V gene has CDR1 MNHNS and CDR2 SASEGT. The CDR3 has 15 amino acids. Unmatched junction bases numbered 9, after V lost 2 bases and J lost 8 bases. The CDR3 DNA is TGTGCCAGCAGTGAAAGGACAGGCCGCGACGATGAGCAGTTCTTC. Its protein is CASSERTGRDDEQFF.

This clonotype was detected a few times. The chain employs TRBV28 and TRBJ2-5; 7 nucleotides line up with TRBD1. The V and J ends lost 3 bases and 2 bases, in that order; junction bases with no gene match: 15. This CDR3 is built from 18 residues. Germline CDR1 and CDR2: MDHEN and SYDVKM. In DNA, the CDR3 is TGTGCCAGCAGTTTCGTAGGGGGCGCGAGGGTTGGGCAAGAGACCCAGTACTTC. This encodes CASSFVGGARVGQETQYF.

There are a few counts of this clonotype. This rearrangement joins TRBV29-1 to TRBJ2-7; tentatively, D is TRBD1 (5 bases). Looked up from germline, CDR1 is SQVTM and CDR2 is ANQGSEA. The CDR3 length is 12 residues. The V gene lost 4 bases and the J gene lost 1 base, with 8 bases spanning the gap. The CDR3 coding sequence is TGCAGCGTTGGACAGATTTCCTACGAGCAGTACTTC. Its translation: CSVGQISYEQYF.

The gene calls are TRBV3-1 and TRBJ2-2; 11 positions agree with TRBD1. CDR1 is LGHDT and CDR2 is YNNKEL in the germline V gene (reference sequence). CDR3 length: 16 residues. Trimming removed 3 bases from V and 6 bases from J; junction bases left unmatched: 6. This CDR3 is CASSHPGQGASGELFF. CDR3 DNA: TGTGCCAGCAGCCATCCTGGACAGGGGGCTTCCGGGGAGCTGTTTTTT.

This clonotype was seen a handful of times. The chain is built from TRBV12-3 or TRBV12-4 and TRBJ2-3; tentative D call: TRBD1 (5 bases). Trimming stripped 4 bases from V and 4 bases from J, with 12 bases between. The CDR3 loop spans 14 amino acids. The CDR3 reads CASSSLRVADTQYF. For the CDR3, the DNA is TGTGCCAGCAGTTCTCTCAGGGTGGCAGATACGCAGTATTTT.

This clonotype was found a few times. This chain uses TRBV7-9 with TRBJ2-1; 15 bases line up with TRBD2. V trimming: 4 bases; J trimming: 7 bases; junction bases outside the gene matches: 5. CDR3 size: 16 residues. Germline loops: CDR1 SEHNR, CDR2 FQNEAQ (reference sequence). Written as DNA, the CDR3 is TGTGCCAGCAGCTGGGGACTAGCGGGGGGCAGGAATGAGCAGTTCTTC. Translated: CASSWGLAGGRNEQFF.

The chain carries TRBV12-3 or TRBV12-4 and TRBJ2-5, with D maybe TRBD1 (6 bases). The CDR3 runs 17 residues. V lost 6 bases and J lost 0, with 20 bases in between. The DNA of the CDR3 is TGTGCCAGCAGGGTAGGGTGGGGGACACGGAACCAAGAGACCCAGTACTTC. This encodes CASRVGWGTRNQETQYF.

A single count supports this clonotype. This chain links TRBV23-1 with TRBJ1-3, with 8 nucleotides matching TRBD1. TRBV23-1 is classed as an ORF, of uncertain function. CDR3 size: 18 residues. V was clipped by 4 bases and J by 1 base; unmatched bases: 12. For the CDR3, the DNA is TGCGCCAGCAGTCCCCGACCGGGACAGGACTCGTCTGGAAACACCATATATTTT. It specifies CASSPRPGQDSSGNTIYF.

This chain links TRBV2 with TRBJ1-2, with D possibly matching TRBD1 (5 bases). Germline lookup yields CDR1 SNHLY and CDR2 FYNNEI. Trimming cost V 4 bases and J 3 bases, with 15 bases left between them. The CDR3 extends over 15 amino acids. The CDR3 loop reads CASSVRDSTDYGYTF. The CDR3 coding sequence is TGTGCCAGCAGTGTACGGGACTCGACGGACTATGGCTACACCTTC.

This clonotype has at least ten counts. This chain links TRBV7-2 with TRBJ2-1, with 7 bases lining up with TRBD1. Germline V gene data show CDR1 as SGHTA and CDR2 as FQGNSA. This CDR3 comprises 16 residues. J lost 5 bases, V lost 0 bases, and 7 bases had no gene match. This CDR3 is CASSLALWDSHNEQFF. The CDR3 nucleotides read TGTGCCAGCAGCTTAGCGCTTTGGGACAGCCACAATGAGCAGTTCTTC.

This clonotype has a handful of counts. The V call is TRBV15, the J call TRBJ2-7, with 10 bases lining up with TRBD2. The CDR3 contains 15 residues. In germline, CDR1 is LNHNV, CDR2 YYDKDF (reference sequence). Trimming cost V 1 base and J 4 bases; bases outside gene matches: 4. The CDR3 spells CATSRGTSGTYEQYF. In nucleotides, the CDR3 is TGTGCCACCAGCAGAGGGACTAGCGGTACTTACGAGCAGTACTTC.

The rearrangement uses TRBV5-6 and TRBJ1-1, with D tentatively TRBD1 (5 bases). Germline CDR1 is SGHDT and CDR2 is YYEEEE. The V end lost 4 bases, the J end lost 5 bases, and 12 bases lay between the germline ends. The CDR3 has 13 residues. The CDR3 nucleotides read TGTGCCAGCAGCATGGGGGGATATACTGAAGCTTTCTTT. Encoded protein: CASSMGGYTEAFF.

V is TRBV20-1 and J is TRBJ2-1; the D gene is possibly TRBD2 (5 bases). CDR1 and CDR2 (germline): DFQATT, SNEGSKA (reference sequence). The CDR3 length is 12 residues. Trimming removed 5 bases from V and 12 bases from J, with 17 bases in between. CDR3 sequence: CSASPPGDGQFF. The CDR3 DNA sequence: TGCAGTGCTTCGCCCCCCGGGGATGGGCAGTTCTTC.

In its sample, this clonotype was seen many times. V and J are TRBV7-9 and TRBJ1-2; 8 positions agree with TRBD1. The trim removed 4 bases at V and 2 bases at J, leaving 3 bases unmatched. Per the germline V gene, CDR1 is SEHNR and CDR2 is FQNEAQ (reference sequence). This CDR3 region has 14 residues. The CDR3 protein is CASSSGQVNYGYTF. CDR3 nucleotides: TGTGCCAGCAGCTCGGGACAGGTCAACTATGGCTACACCTTC.

The chain carries TRBV19 and TRBJ2-1; possible D gene TRBD1, 5 bases. Trimming stripped 3 bases from V and 7 bases from J, with 16 bases between. The V gene's germline CDR1 is LNHDA and CDR2 SQIVND (reference sequence). The CDR3 is made up of 15 amino acids. This chain's CDR3 is CASSISGRVGNEQFF. CDR3 coding DNA: TGTGCCAGTAGTATTTCCGGCAGGGTCGGGAATGAGCAGTTCTTC.